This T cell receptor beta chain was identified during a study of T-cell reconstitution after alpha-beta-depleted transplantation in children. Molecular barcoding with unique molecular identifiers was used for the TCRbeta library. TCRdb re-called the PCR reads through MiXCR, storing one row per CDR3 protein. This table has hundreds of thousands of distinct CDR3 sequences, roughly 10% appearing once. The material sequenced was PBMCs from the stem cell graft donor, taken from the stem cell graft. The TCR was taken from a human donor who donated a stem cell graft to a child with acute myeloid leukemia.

DNA for the CDR3: TGTGCCAGCAGCTTCGGACTAGCGGGAGTGACCGGGGAGCTGTTTTTT. Translating it yields CASSFGLAGVTGELFF. The chain joins TRBV7-9 to TRBJ2-2, with 13 bases matching TRBD2. Germline CDR1 reads SEHNR; CDR2 reads FQNEAQ (reference sequence). The CDR3 length is 16 residues. Losses at the gene ends were 3 bases for V and 5 bases for J; bases not matched to a gene: 3.